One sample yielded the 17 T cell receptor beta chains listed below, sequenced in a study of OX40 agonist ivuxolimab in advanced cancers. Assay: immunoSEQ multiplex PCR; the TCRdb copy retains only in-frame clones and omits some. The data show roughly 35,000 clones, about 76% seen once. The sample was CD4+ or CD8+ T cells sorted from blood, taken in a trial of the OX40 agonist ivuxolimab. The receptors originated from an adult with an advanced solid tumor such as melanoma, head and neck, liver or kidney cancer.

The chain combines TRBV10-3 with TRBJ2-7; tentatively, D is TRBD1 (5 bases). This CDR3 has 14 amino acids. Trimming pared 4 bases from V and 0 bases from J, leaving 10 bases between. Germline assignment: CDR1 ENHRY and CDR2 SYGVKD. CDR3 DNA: TGTGCCATCAGTGGGGGCACCGACTCCTACGAGCAGTACTTC. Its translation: CAISGGTDSYEQYF.

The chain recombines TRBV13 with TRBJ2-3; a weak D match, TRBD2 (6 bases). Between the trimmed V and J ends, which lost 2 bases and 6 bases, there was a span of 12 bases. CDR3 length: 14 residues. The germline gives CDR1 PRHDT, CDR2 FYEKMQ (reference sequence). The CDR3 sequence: CASSLYGRGDTQYF. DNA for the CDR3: TGTGCCAGCAGCTTATACGGGAGAGGTGATACGCAGTATTTT.

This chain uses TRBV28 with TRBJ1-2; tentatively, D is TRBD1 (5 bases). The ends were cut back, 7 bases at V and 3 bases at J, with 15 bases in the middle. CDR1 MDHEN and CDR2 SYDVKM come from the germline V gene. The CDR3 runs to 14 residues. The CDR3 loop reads CASTEARGDYGYTF. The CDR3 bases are TGTGCCAGCACTGAGGCAAGGGGAGACTATGGCTACACCTTC.

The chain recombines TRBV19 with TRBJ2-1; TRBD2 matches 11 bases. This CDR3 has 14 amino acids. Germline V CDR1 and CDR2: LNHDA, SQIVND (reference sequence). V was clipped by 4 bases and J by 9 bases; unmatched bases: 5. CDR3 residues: CASSNSGGAPEQFF. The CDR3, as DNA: TGTGCCAGTAGTAATAGCGGGGGGGCCCCTGAGCAGTTCTTC. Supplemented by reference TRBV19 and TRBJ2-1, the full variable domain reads DGGITQSPKYLFRKEGQNVTLSCEQNLNHDAMYWYRQDPGQGLRLIYYSQIVNDFQKGDIAEGYSVSREKKESFPLTVTSAQKNPTAFYLCASSNSGGAPEQFFGPGTRLTVL.

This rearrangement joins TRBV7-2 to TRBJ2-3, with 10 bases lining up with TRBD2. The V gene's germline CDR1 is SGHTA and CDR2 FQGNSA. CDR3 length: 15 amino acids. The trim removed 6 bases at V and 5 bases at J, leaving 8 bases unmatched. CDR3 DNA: TGTGCCAGCAGACAACAGCGGGGGGGCAGAGATACGCAGTATTTT. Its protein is CASRQQRGGRDTQYF.

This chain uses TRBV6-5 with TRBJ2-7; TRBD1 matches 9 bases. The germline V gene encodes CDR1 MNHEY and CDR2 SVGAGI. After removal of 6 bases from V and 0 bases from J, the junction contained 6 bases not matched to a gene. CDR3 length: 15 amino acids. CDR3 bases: TGTGCCAGCAGAGCCGGGACAGGGAACTCCTACGAGCAGTACTTC. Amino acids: CASRAGTGNSYEQYF.

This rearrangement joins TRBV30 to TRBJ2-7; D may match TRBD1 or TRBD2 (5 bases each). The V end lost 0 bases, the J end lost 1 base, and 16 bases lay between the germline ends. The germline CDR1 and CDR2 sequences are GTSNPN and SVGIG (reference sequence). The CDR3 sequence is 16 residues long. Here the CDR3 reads CAWSVRLGDLSYEQYF. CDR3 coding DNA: TGTGCCTGGAGTGTACGATTGGGGGATTTATCCTACGAGCAGTACTTC.

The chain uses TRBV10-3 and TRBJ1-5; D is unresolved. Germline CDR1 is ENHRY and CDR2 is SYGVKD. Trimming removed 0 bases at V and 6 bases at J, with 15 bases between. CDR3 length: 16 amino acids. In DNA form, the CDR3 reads TGTGCCATCAGTGAGTCGAATCCCAGGAACGGTCAGCCCCAGCATTTT. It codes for CAISESNPRNGQPQHF.

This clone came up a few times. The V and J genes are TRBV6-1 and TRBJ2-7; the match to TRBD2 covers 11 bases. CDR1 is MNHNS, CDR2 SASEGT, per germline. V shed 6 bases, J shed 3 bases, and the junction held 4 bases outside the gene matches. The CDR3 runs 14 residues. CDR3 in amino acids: CASSPLAGVYEQYF. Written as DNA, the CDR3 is TGTGCCAGCAGCCCACTAGCGGGGGTCTACGAGCAGTACTTC.

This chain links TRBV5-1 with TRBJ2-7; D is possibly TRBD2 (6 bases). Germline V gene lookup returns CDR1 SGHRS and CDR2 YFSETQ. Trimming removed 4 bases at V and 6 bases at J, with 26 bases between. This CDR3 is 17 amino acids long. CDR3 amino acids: CASSPGVVRLSLSEQYF. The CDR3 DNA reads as TGCGCCAGCAGCCCGGGAGTGGTGAGACTGAGCCTCTCCGAGCAGTACTTC. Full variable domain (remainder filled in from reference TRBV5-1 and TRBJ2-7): KAGVTQTPRYLIKTRGQQVTLSCSPISGHRSVSWYQQTPGQGLQFLFEYFSETQRNKGNFPGRFSGRQFSNSRSEMNVSTLELGDSALYLCASSPGVVRLSLSEQYFGPGTRLTVT.

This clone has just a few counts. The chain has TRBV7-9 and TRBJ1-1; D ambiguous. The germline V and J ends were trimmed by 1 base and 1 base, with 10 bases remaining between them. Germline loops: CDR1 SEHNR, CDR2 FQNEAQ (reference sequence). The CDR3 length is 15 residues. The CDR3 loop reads CASSLVYGSNTEAFF. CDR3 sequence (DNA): TGTGCCAGCAGCTTAGTCTACGGCTCGAACACTGAAGCTTTCTTT.

Written as DNA, the CDR3 is TGTGCCAGCAAATTGGGGGATTCCTACAATGAGCAGTTCTTC. This gives the protein CASKLGDSYNEQFF. The chain uses TRBV2 and TRBJ2-1; D may be TRBD1 or TRBD2 (5 bases each). The CDR3 length is 14 residues. Germline CDR1 is SNHLY and CDR2 is FYNNEI. The V gene lost 7 bases and the J gene lost 1 base, with 11 bases spanning the gap.

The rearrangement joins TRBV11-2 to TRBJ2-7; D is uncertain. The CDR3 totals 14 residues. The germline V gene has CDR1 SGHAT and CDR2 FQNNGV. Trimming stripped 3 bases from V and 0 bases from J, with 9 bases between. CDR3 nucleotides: TGTGCCAGCAGCTTGGTTGGCTACTCCTACGAGCAGTACTTC. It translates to CASSLVGYSYEQYF. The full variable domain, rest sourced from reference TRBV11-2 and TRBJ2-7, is EAGVAQSPRYKIIEKRQSVAFWCNPISGHATLYWYQQILGQGPKLLIQFQNNGVVDDSQLPKDRFSAERLKGVDSTLKIQPAKLEDSAVYLCASSLVGYSYEQYFGPGTRLTVT.

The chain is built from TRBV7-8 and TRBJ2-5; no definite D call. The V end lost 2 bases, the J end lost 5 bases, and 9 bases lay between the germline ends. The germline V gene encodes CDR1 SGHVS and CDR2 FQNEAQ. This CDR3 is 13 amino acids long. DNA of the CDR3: TGTGCCAGCAGCTTAAGTAAGGCGGAGACCCAGTACTTC. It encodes CASSLSKAETQYF.

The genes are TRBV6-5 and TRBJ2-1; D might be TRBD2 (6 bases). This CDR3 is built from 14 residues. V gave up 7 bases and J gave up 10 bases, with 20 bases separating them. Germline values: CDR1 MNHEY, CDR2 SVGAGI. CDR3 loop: CASTPQGLGGEQFF. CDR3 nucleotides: TGTGCCAGCACGCCGCAGGGTCTGGGGGGAGAGCAGTTCTTC.

CDR3 nucleotide sequence: TGCGCCAGCAGCCTCGGGACTAGCGGCCTAGGGGAGACCCAGTACTTC. Its translation is CASSLGTSGLGETQYF. J is TRBJ2-5 and V is TRBV4-3, with TRBD2 matching 11 bases. The CDR3 contains 16 residues. The V segment lost 4 bases and the J segment 5 bases; nucleotides outside the gene matches: 9. The germline CDR1 and CDR2 sequences are LGHNA and YSLEER.

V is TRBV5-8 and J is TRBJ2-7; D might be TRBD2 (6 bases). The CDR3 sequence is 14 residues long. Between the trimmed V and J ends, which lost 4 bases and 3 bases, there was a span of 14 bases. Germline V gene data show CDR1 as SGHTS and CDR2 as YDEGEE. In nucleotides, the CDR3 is TGTGCCAGCAGCGCGGGACGCCCCGGCTACGAGCAGTACTTC. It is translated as CASSAGRPGYEQYF.